The rows below give T cell receptor beta chains drawn from one sample of a study of T cells in localized non-small cell lung cancer. Sequencing was performed with immunoSEQ multiplex PCR; in TCRdb, only in-frame clones are kept and a portion is missing. The sample lists tens of thousands of clones, roughly 90% seen once, with under 20% in the top ten. This specimen consisted of peripheral blood, obtained before any cancer treatment. These TCRs come from a male donor older than 55 with stage III squamous cell lung carcinoma. Each CDR3 is given with its conserved first and last residue. D genes are given only for firm matches. Only part of the rows carry a size: once, few, many, or a class if the clone is expanded.

-	TRBV7-9	-	TRBJ1-1	TGTGCCAGCAGCTTGGGAGCTATGAACACTGAAGCTTTCTTT	CASSLGAMNTEAFF
-	TRBV18	-	TRBJ2-1	TGTGCCAGCTCTGCCAGGTACAATGAGCAGTTCTTC	CASSARYNEQFF
-	TRBV7-2	-	TRBJ1-4	TGTGCCAGCAGCAGGTCTGTCCCCAATGAAAAACTGTTTTTT	CASSRSVPNEKLFF
-	TRBV5-3	-	TRBJ1-1	TGTGCCAGCAGTCTCACCCCGGGAAAAGTTGAAGCTTTCTTT	CASSLTPGKVEAFF
-	TRBV5-6	-	TRBJ1-2	TGTGCCAGCAGCTTCTCCGGGAACTATGGCTACACCTTC	CASSFSGNYGYTF
TRBD1	TRBV9	-	TRBJ1-1	TGTGCCAGCAGCACGGGGACAGGGGCGAACACTGAAGCTTTCTTT	CASSTGTGANTEAFF
-	TRBV7-3	-	TRBJ2-3	TGTGCCAGCAGTCCCCGGGGCACAGATACGCAGTATTTT	CASSPRGTDTQYF
-	TRBV7-2	-	TRBJ2-3	TGTGCCAGCAGCTTATGGAAATCTAGCACAGATACGCAGTATTTT	CASSLWKSSTDTQYF
TRBD1	TRBV25-1	once	TRBJ2-3	TGTGCCAGCAGTGATTCTTCCGGGACAGGTGGCACAGATACGCAGTATTTT	CASSDSSGTGGTDTQYF
TRBD2	TRBV6-1	-	TRBJ2-2	TGTGCCATACCTCTGGGGGGGATAAGCACCGGGGAGCTGTTTTTT	CAIPLGGISTGELFF
-	TRBV19	-	TRBJ2-3	TGTGCCAGTAAGAGCAGTGCAGATACGCAGTATTTT	CASKSSADTQYF
-	TRBV6-5	-	TRBJ1-2	TGTGCCAGCGGCGCCAGGGGCAGGAGCTACACCTTC	CASGARGRSYTF
TRBD1	TRBV4-2	-	TRBJ2-2	TGTGCCAGCAGCCAAGATAACAGGGGGTCCTTCGCGAACACCGGGGAGCTGTTTTTT	CASSQDNRGSFANTGELFF
-	TRBV30	once	TRBJ2-5	TGTGCCTGGAGTGTACACGGGGAGACCCAGTACTTC	CAWSVHGETQYF
-	TRBV5-6	-	TRBJ1-6	TGTGCCAGCAGCTTGGGACCGCGAAGGAGCTCCTATAATTCACCCCTCCACTTT	CASSLGPRRSSYNSPLHF
-	TRBV9	once	TRBJ2-1	TGTGCCAGCAGCGTAGGGAGTGAGCAGTTCTTC	CASSVGSEQFF
-	TRBV28	-	TRBJ1-5	TGTGCCAGCAGTTTAGTGGGGGTAGAGACACATTTT	CASSLVGVETHF
TRBD1	TRBV6-1	many	TRBJ2-7	TGTGCCAGCACCTACGGGACAGGGGAATCCTACGAGCAGTACTTC	CASTYGTGESYEQYF
-	TRBV4-2	-	TRBJ1-2	TGTGCCAGCAGCTTGCTGGGGGGCGACTATGGCTACACCTTC	CASSLLGGDYGYTF
TRBD1	TRBV5-1	once	TRBJ2-7	TGCGCCAGCAGCTCTACCGGGACAGGGTCCTACGAGCAGTACTTC	CASSSTGTGSYEQYF
-	TRBV7-2	-	TRBJ2-1	TGTGCCAGCAGCTCTTCTAGGGGCTATGAGCAGTTCTTC	CASSSSRGYEQFF
TRBD2	TRBV27	-	TRBJ2-1	TGTGCCAGCAGTTGGTTGACGCGGGGGGGGTTCAATGAGCAGTTCTTC	CASSWLTRGGFNEQFF
-	TRBV5-1	-	TRBJ2-3	TGCGCCAGCAGCCGTCCGGGGGGCGGGGCAGATACGCAGTATTTT	CASSRPGGGADTQYF
TRBD1	TRBV7-8	-	TRBJ1-1	TGTGCCAGCAGCTTAGCAAACAGGGGAGGAACTGAAGCTTTCTTT	CASSLANRGGTEAFF
TRBD1	TRBV6-6	-	TRBJ1-5	TGTGCCAGCAGTTACTCTGGGCAGGGGGGAAGGCCCCAGCATTTT	CASSYSGQGGRPQHF
TRBD2	TRBV29-1	-	TRBJ2-7	TGCAGCGTGACTAGCGGGAATTGGGAGCAGTACTTC	CSVTSGNWEQYF
-	TRBV11-2	-	TRBJ2-3	TGTGCCAGCACACTTGGGGGCCATAGGACAGATACGCAGTATTTT	CASTLGGHRTDTQYF
-	TRBV6-5	many	TRBJ2-5	TGTGCCAGCAGTGCCCCACCCTGGGAGACCCAGTACTTC	CASSAPPWETQYF
TRBD2	TRBV5-1	-	TRBJ2-2	TGCGCCAGCCCCCAGCGGGGGGCCACCGGGGAGCTGTTTTTT	CASPQRGATGELFF
-	TRBV5-1	once	TRBJ2-7	TGCGCCAGCAGCTTGAGACCTCTCTACGAGCAGTACTTC	CASSLRPLYEQYF
-	TRBV6-1	-	TRBJ1-2	TGTGCCAGCAGTGAAGGGACAGCGTCCTATGGCTACACCTTC	CASSEGTASYGYTF
-	TRBV7-2	-	TRBJ1-2	TGTGCCAGCAGCTTAGGGGGCTCTAACTATGGCTACACCTTC	CASSLGGSNYGYTF
TRBD1	TRBV5-6	-	TRBJ1-1	TGTGCCAGCAGCGAAACAGGGGCCGTGAACACTGAAGCTTTCTTT	CASSETGAVNTEAFF
-	TRBV18	-	TRBJ2-1	TGTGCCAGCTCACCACCGGGGCAGGGTCAGTACAATGAGCAGTTCTTC	CASSPPGQGQYNEQFF
-	TRBV5-6	-	TRBJ2-5	TGTGCCAGCAGCTTAGGGACCCAAGAGACCCAGTACTTC	CASSLGTQETQYF
TRBD1	TRBV18	-	TRBJ1-1	TGTGCCAGCTCACCACCGCGGGCAGGGGGATCGAACACTGAAGCTTTCTTT	CASSPPRAGGSNTEAFF
-	TRBV7-3	-	TRBJ2-1	TGTGCCAGCAGCTTGGGCGGGACCTCCTACAATGAGCAGTTCTTC	CASSLGGTSYNEQFF
-	TRBV5-1	-	TRBJ2-2	TGCGCCAGCAGCATTGGGACGGACACCGGGGAGCTGTTTTTT	CASSIGTDTGELFF
TRBD2	TRBV2	-	TRBJ2-2	TGTGCCACGAAGCGGGGGGGCCTCGGGGAGCTGTTTTTT	CATKRGGLGELFF
-	TRBV7-2	-	TRBJ2-7	TGTGCCAGCAGCTTTGAACCACAGGGATCGTATTACGAGCAGTACTTC	CASSFEPQGSYYEQYF
-	TRBV7-3	-	TRBJ2-2	TGTGCCAGCAGCTTCCAACCGGGACTTCCACATACCGGGGAGCTGTTTTTT	CASSFQPGLPHTGELFF
TRBD1	TRBV7-2	-	TRBJ1-2	TGTGCCAGCAGCCCGGGACAGGGAAACTATGGCTACACCTTC	CASSPGQGNYGYTF
-	TRBV7-7	-	TRBJ2-1	TGTGCCAGCAGCTTAGACGTACGAACATCCTACAATGAGCAGTTCTTC	CASSLDVRTSYNEQFF
TRBD1	TRBV11-2	-	TRBJ2-7	TGTGCCAGCAGCCCAACAGGGGGACCCTACGAGCAGTACTTC	CASSPTGGPYEQYF
-	TRBV4-3	-	TRBJ2-7	TGCGCCAGCAGCCAAGGAGAAAAGTTCACCGAGCAGTACTTC	CASSQGEKFTEQYF
-	TRBV5-1	few	TRBJ2-5	TGCGCCAGCAGCTTGGCAGGGAGCCACATGGAGACCCAGTACTTC	CASSLAGSHMETQYF
TRBD1	TRBV7-3	-	TRBJ2-1	TGTGCCAGCAGCTTACGGGACAGGAGGGATGAGCAGTTCTTC	CASSLRDRRDEQFF
TRBD1	TRBV7-2	-	TRBJ2-7	TGTGCCAGCAGCTTGGCAGGGGGCGCTTCCTACGAGCAGTACTTC	CASSLAGGASYEQYF
-	TRBV6-4	few	TRBJ1-6	TGTGCCAGCAGTACAGGGATGGAAGGGTCACCCCTCCACTTT	CASSTGMEGSPLHF
-	TRBV6-1	-	TRBJ1-2	TGTGCCAGCAGTGTAAGGAAATGTAGAAAGACCTATGGCTACACCTTC	CASSVRKCRKTYGYTF
TRBD2	TRBV19	-	TRBJ2-7	TGTGCCAGTAGTTCTAGCGGGAACTCCTACGAGCAGTACTTC	CASSSSGNSYEQYF
-	TRBV18	-	TRBJ1-2	TGTGCCAGCTCACCACCGTCGTTGTCAATAGGCTACACCTTC	CASSPPSLSIGYTF
-	TRBV2	-	TRBJ1-5	TGTGCCAGCACCGGAACGGGGGGCGCGGGGCAGCCCCAGCATTTT	CASTGTGGAGQPQHF
-	TRBV6-1	few	TRBJ1-5	TGTGCCAGCAGTGAGGCGGCCTACGGAATCCAGCCCCAGCATTTT	CASSEAAYGIQPQHF